This TCR beta chain was captured in a study of identical twins. The CDR3 length is 17 residues. Germline V gene data show CDR1 as SEHNR and CDR2 as FQNEAQ (reference sequence). Losses at the gene ends were 5 bases for V and 0 bases for J; bases not matched to a gene: 13. TCRdb re-analysed the 5' RACE reads in MiXCR, keeping a single row per CDR3 protein. The sample has approximately 600,000 distinct CDR3 sequences, under 8.5% seen once. Every sampled donor was Caucasian and healthy. Separately, the same data were catalogued under a study of yellow fever vaccine responses in identical twins. As that study records: As reported, the vaccine T cell response of twins seemed partly convergent and partly personalized.

The chain couples TRBV7-9 to TRBJ2-7, with TRBD1 matching 7 bases. The sequencing input was PBMCs. This receptor was obtained from a woman between 18 and 29 years old in good health. This CDR3 is CASSPGGPGGSSYEQYF. The CDR3, as DNA: TGTGCCAGCAGCCCCGGTGGCCCAGGGGGTAGCTCCTACGAGCAGTACTTC.